These 12 T cell receptor beta chains share one sample of origin, sequenced in a study of response to subunit inactivated influenza vaccine. TCRdb independently ran MiXCR on the RT-PCR reads; one entry per CDR3 protein. The repertoire holds hundreds of thousands of distinct CDR3 sequences, with less than 8% as singletons. The sample in question was PBMCs from blood, obtained around 25 months after vaccination. The receptors were gathered from a man aged 45-69 years who received an inactivated influenza vaccine.

This clonotype was observed a few times. The V call is TRBV12-3 or TRBV12-4, the J call TRBJ1-1; no reliable D call. CDR3 size: 14 residues. Trimming removed 4 bases at V and 1 base at J, with 10 bases between. The CDR3 coding sequence is TGTGCCAGCAGTTCCCTTTGGGGGAACACTGAAGCTTTCTTT. Amino acids: CASSSLWGNTEAFF.

The chain combines TRBV14 with TRBJ2-5, with no clear D. V gave up 2 bases and J gave up 5 bases, with 15 bases separating them. The CDR3 is 15 amino acids. Germline assignment: CDR1 SGHDN and CDR2 FVKESK. CDR3 sequence (DNA): TGTGCCAGCAGCCAAAGTCCTGGTAGGGTCGAGACCCAGTACTTC. This sequence encodes CASSQSPGRVETQYF.

This clonotype has only a few counts. The chain has TRBV12-3 or TRBV12-4 and TRBJ1-2; D is unclear. V lost 8 bases and J 8 bases, leaving 21 bases between the germline ends. The CDR3 contains 14 residues. The DNA of the CDR3 is TGTGCCAGCTCCCCGGAAGGCCCGTGGGCGGGCTACACCTTC. Translation: CASSPEGPWAGYTF.

This clonotype was seen a handful of times. The CDR3 here is CASSLVGDRATEQYF. DNA for the CDR3: TGCGCCAGCAGCTTGGTTGGGGACAGGGCCACCGAGCAGTACTTC. The chain employs TRBV5-1 and TRBJ2-7; 9 bases align to TRBD1. Germline values: CDR1 SGHRS, CDR2 YFSETQ. The length of the CDR3 is 15 residues. The V segment lost 0 bases and the J segment 6 bases; nucleotides outside the gene matches: 7.

The sample holds a few counts of this clonotype. CDR3 loop: CASSLYEGLPGTQYF. The CDR3 DNA follows: TGTGCCAGCAGCTTATATGAGGGGCTGCCCGGGACCCAGTACTTC. This chain links TRBV7-2 with TRBJ2-5; D could derive from TRBD1 or TRBD2 (5 bases each). The CDR3 is 15 residues long. V was cut by 2 bases and J by 7 bases, with 17 bases left in between. CDR1 is SGHTA and CDR2 is FQGNSA in the germline V gene.

A word on this clonotype: A read error is possible here, since a much larger clone lies one base away. The chain combines TRBV4-1 with TRBJ1-2; 9 bases line up with TRBD1. CDR3 length: 15 amino acids. V was clipped by 3 bases and J by 10 bases; unmatched bases: 12. Germline V gives CDR1 MGHRA, CDR2 YSYEKL. This CDR3 is CASSQTNRGRGAYTF. Here the CDR3 DNA reads TGCGCCAGCAGCCAGACGAACAGGGGGCGCGGGGCCTACACCTTC.

V and J are TRBV4-3 and TRBJ2-7; the D is unclear. V was trimmed by 0 bases and J by 4 bases, leaving 10 bases between them. Germline V gene lookup returns CDR1 LGHNA and CDR2 YSLEER. This CDR3 region has 14 residues. The CDR3 bases are TGCGCCAGCAGCCAAGATAATGGGAATTACGAGCAGTACTTC. Translation gives CASSQDNGNYEQYF.

This sequence joins TRBV15 and TRBJ2-5, with D maybe TRBD2 (6 bases). Between the trimmed V and J ends, which lost 1 base and 0 bases, there was a span of 15 bases. The CDR3 totals 17 residues. Germline V gene lookup returns CDR1 LNHNV and CDR2 YYDKDF (reference sequence). The CDR3 sequence: CATSRGSGGMYQETQYF. The CDR3 coding sequence is TGTGCCACCAGCAGAGGTAGTGGGGGGATGTACCAAGAGACCCAGTACTTC. The full variable domain, with the rest looked up from reference TRBV15 and TRBJ2-5, is DAMVIQNPRYQVTQFGKPVTLSCSQTLNHNVMYWYQQKSSQAPKLLFHYYDKDFNNEADTPDNFQSRRPNTSFCFLDIRSPGLGDTAMYLCATSRGSGGMYQETQYFGPGTRLLVL.

V usage is TRBV7-9 and J usage is TRBJ2-7, with a possible D match to TRBD2 (5 bases). Germline loops: CDR1 SEHNR, CDR2 FQNEAQ (reference sequence). Trimming cost V 5 bases and J 2 bases, with 10 bases left between them. The CDR3 has 13 residues. This CDR3 reads CASSPAGTYEQYF. DNA of the CDR3: TGTGCCAGCAGCCCTGCCGGGACCTACGAGCAGTACTTC.

Many counts were recorded for this clonotype. This sequence joins TRBV12-3 or TRBV12-4 and TRBJ2-5; TRBD2 matches at 10 bases. This CDR3 is 14 amino acids long. The trim removed 0 bases at V and 6 bases at J, leaving 1 base unmatched. The CDR3 sequence: CASSLASGRKTQYF. CDR3 sequence (DNA): TGTGCCAGCAGTTTAGCTAGCGGGAGGAAGACCCAGTACTTC.

This clonotype has a count of ten or more. This chain uses TRBV20-1 with TRBJ1-2, with D perhaps matching TRBD1 (6 bases). Germline V gives CDR1 DFQATT, CDR2 SNEGSKA (reference sequence). There are 14 residues in the CDR3. In DNA, the CDR3 is TGCAGGGCCGGAGCGGCAGGGGAGGTTGGTGGCTACACCTTC. Its translation: CRAGAAGEVGGYTF.

This clonotype was counted at least ten times. The J gene is TRBJ1-6, the V gene TRBV7-9, with D perhaps matching TRBD1 (5 bases). V was shortened by 1 base and J by 5 bases, with 9 bases between the two germline ends. There are 15 residues in the CDR3. From germline, CDR1 is SEHNR and CDR2 FQNEAQ (reference sequence). The CDR3 nucleotides read TGTGCCAGCAGCTTAGGACGGGGGAATAATTCACCCCTCCACTTT. Translation: CASSLGRGNNSPLHF. Full variable domain (rest looked up from reference TRBV7-9 and TRBJ1-6): DTGVSQNPRHKITKRGQNVTFRCDPISEHNRLYWYRQTLGQGPEFLTYFQNEAQLEKSRLLSDRFSAERPKGSFSTLEIQRTEQGDSAMYLCASSLGRGNNSPLHFGNGTRLTVT.